Shown below are 18 T cell receptor beta chains from a single sample sequenced in a study of OX40 agonist ivuxolimab in advanced cancers. The repertoire was sequenced with immunoSEQ multiplex PCR; TCRdb's copy has only in-frame clones and lacks some. The top ten clones hold 1.5% to 2% of a sample with fewer than 85,000 clones, around four fifths of them seen once. The starting material was CD4+ or CD8+ T cells sorted from blood, obtained in a trial of the OX40 agonist ivuxolimab. The receptors come from an adult with an advanced solid tumor such as melanoma, head and neck, liver or kidney cancer.

The J gene is TRBJ1-1, the V gene TRBV11-2; tentative D call: TRBD1 (5 bases). The CDR3 extends over 14 amino acids. V lost 3 bases, J lost 7 bases, and 15 bases lay in between. The germline gives CDR1 SGHAT, CDR2 FQNNGV. CDR3 protein: CASSFTLQVVEAFF. The CDR3 coding sequence is TGTGCCAGCAGCTTTACCCTACAGGTGGTTGAAGCTTTCTTT.

V usage is TRBV30 and J usage is TRBJ1-5; 7 bases fit TRBD1. In germline, CDR1 is GTSNPN, CDR2 SVGIG (reference sequence). The CDR3 sequence is 13 residues long. J gave up 5 bases and V 1 base, and 2 bases lay outside the gene matches. In DNA, the CDR3 is TGTGCCTGGAGTGATCAGGGGGATCAGCCCCAGCATTTT. Amino acids: CAWSDQGDQPQHF.

The chain carries TRBV2 and TRBJ2-2; 10 bases agree with TRBD2. Germline CDR1 and CDR2: SNHLY and FYNNEI. The J segment lost 3 bases and the V segment lost 2 bases, leaving 0 bases of the junction unmatched. The CDR3 covers 15 residues. In nucleotides, the CDR3 is TGTGCCAGCAGTGAACTAGCGGGAGACACCGGGGAGCTGTTTTTT. Protein product: CASSELAGDTGELFF.

The chain combines TRBV6-5 with TRBJ2-2, with 10 positions matching TRBD2. CDR1 and CDR2 (germline): MNHEY, SVGAGI. The J segment lost 3 bases and the V segment lost 5 bases, leaving 0 bases of the junction unmatched. The CDR3 covers 14 residues. The CDR3 bases are TGTGCCAGCAGTAGCGGGAGGGACACCGGGGAGCTGTTTTTT. It is translated as CASSSGRDTGELFF.

The sample holds one count of this clone. The chain carries TRBV18 and TRBJ2-1; 9 positions match TRBD2. The CDR3 is made up of 16 amino acids. From germline, CDR1 is KGHSH and CDR2 LQKENI. The J segment lost 6 bases and the V segment lost 6 bases, leaving 12 bases of the junction unmatched. CDR3 coding DNA: TGTGCCAGCTCCCCCGGCTATAGCGGGAGTTCCAATGAGCAGTTCTTC. Translating gives CASSPGYSGSSNEQFF.

The gene calls are TRBV5-1 and TRBJ2-5; 8 bases line up with TRBD1. Germline CDR1 is SGHRS and CDR2 is YFSETQ. This CDR3 contains 15 residues. The J segment lost 5 bases and the V segment lost 3 bases, leaving 9 bases of the junction unmatched. CDR3 amino acids: CASSSAGTGRETQYF. The CDR3 DNA reads TGCGCCAGCAGCTCAGCCGGGACAGGTCGGGAGACCCAGTACTTC. The full variable domain, in which reference TRBV5-1 and TRBJ2-5 provide the parts outside the CDR3, is KAGVTQTPRYLIKTRGQQVTLSCSPISGHRSVSWYQQTPGQGLQFLFEYFSETQRNKGNFPGRFSGRQFSNSRSEMNVSTLELGDSALYLCASSSAGTGRETQYFGPGTRLLVL.

The rearrangement links TRBV30 to TRBJ2-7; 7 positions match TRBD2. Germline-derived CDR1 and CDR2 are GTSNPN and SVGIG (reference sequence). The CDR3 has 15 amino acids. Losses at the gene ends were 2 bases for V and 12 bases for J; bases not matched to a gene: 19. Here the CDR3 DNA reads TGTGCCTGGAGTCCCTCGAGGGCGGGAGTCGTTTTCGGGTACTTC. This gives the protein CAWSPSRAGVVFGYF.

The rearrangement joins TRBV30 to TRBJ2-2, with 10 nucleotides matching TRBD1. Per the germline V gene, CDR1 is GTSNPN and CDR2 is SVGIG (reference sequence). The CDR3 spans 15 residues. Germline trimming cut 4 bases from V and 5 bases from J; bases unmatched to any gene: 7. The CDR3 nucleotides read TGTGCCTGGATCAAGGGACAGGGGCTGACCGGGGAGCTGTTTTTT. Its protein is CAWIKGQGLTGELFF.

The J gene is TRBJ2-7, the V gene TRBV7-2, with no clear D. The CDR3 length is 14 residues. Trimming cost V 5 bases and J 6 bases, with 17 bases left between them. Germline CDR1 and CDR2: SGHTA and FQGNSA. Here the CDR3 reads CASSPHPAVSEQYF. CDR3 bases: TGTGCCAGCAGCCCTCACCCAGCAGTGAGCGAGCAGTACTTC.

The gene calls are TRBV18 and TRBJ2-1, with 8 bases lining up with TRBD1. The CDR3 spans 15 residues. V shed 3 bases, J shed 4 bases, and the junction held 5 bases outside the gene matches. Germline loops: CDR1 KGHSH, CDR2 LQKENI. The CDR3 nucleotides read TGTGCCAGCTCACCCGGTACAGGGGGTTACAATGAGCAGTTCTTC. As protein: CASSPGTGGYNEQFF.

The chain joins TRBV30 to TRBJ2-3; TRBD2 agrees at 12 bases. Germline assignment: CDR1 GTSNPN and CDR2 SVGIG (reference sequence). This CDR3 spans 16 amino acids. After removal of 1 base from V and 0 bases from J, the junction contained 2 bases not matched to a gene. The CDR3 region has the DNA TGTGCCTGGAGTGGTGGGACTAGCGGGAGCACAGATACGCAGTATTTT. Its translation: CAWSGGTSGSTDTQYF. Variable domain in full (rest from reference TRBV30 and TRBJ2-3): SQTIHQWPATLVQPVGSPLSLECTVEGTSNPNLYWYRQAAGRGLQLLFYSVGIGQISSEVPQNLSASRPQDRQFILSSKKLLLSDSGFYLCAWSGGTSGSTDTQYFGPGTRLTVL.

This chain joins TRBV5-4 and TRBJ2-7; no clear D gene. V dropped 0 bases and J dropped 0 bases, with 7 bases sitting between them. This CDR3 region has 14 residues. Germline CDR1 SGHNT, CDR2 YYREEE (reference sequence). CDR3 amino acids: CASSLDPVSYEQYF. The CDR3 bases are TGTGCCAGCAGCTTGGACCCCGTCTCCTACGAGCAGTACTTC.

V is TRBV10-2 and J is TRBJ2-1; D uncertain. The length of the CDR3 is 15 residues. In germline, CDR1 is WSHSY, CDR2 SAAADI. V gave up 0 bases and J gave up 7 bases, with 13 bases separating them. CDR3 in DNA: TGCGCCAGCAGTGAGTCGTTTCTCACAGCAAATGAGCAGTTCTTC. Residues: CASSESFLTANEQFF.

J is TRBJ2-2 and V is TRBV7-2, with a tentative D call TRBD1 (7 bases). The CDR3 covers 15 residues. CDR1 and CDR2 (germline): SGHTA, FQGNSA. V was pared by 1 base and J by 7 bases, with 13 bases between. Here the CDR3 reads CASSLVAGGNGELFF. The CDR3 DNA follows: TGTGCCAGCAGCTTAGTAGCAGGGGGGAACGGGGAGCTGTTTTTT.

The V and J genes are TRBV30 and TRBJ2-3; tentatively, D is TRBD1 or TRBD2 (6 bases each). There are 14 residues in the CDR3. Per germline, CDR1 GTSNPN and CDR2 SVGIG (reference sequence). Between the trimmed V and J ends, which lost 5 bases and 0 bases, there was a span of 12 bases. CDR3 amino acids: CAWGGPTSTDTQYF. The CDR3 DNA sequence: TGTGCCTGGGGGGGGCCGACTAGCACAGATACGCAGTATTTT.

The genes are TRBV18 and TRBJ1-1, with a weak D call TRBD1 (5 bases). CDR3 length equals 14 residues. Germline V gene sequence: CDR1 KGHSH, CDR2 LQKENI. Deletions cut 6 bases from V and 2 bases from J, with 13 bases between. In DNA form, the CDR3 reads TGTGCCAGCTCTATCGGGACCGAAAACACTGAAGCTTTCTTT. Translation: CASSIGTENTEAFF.

V is TRBV11-2 and J is TRBJ2-3, with D unresolved. The CDR3 covers 14 residues. V shed 0 bases and J shed 6 bases, with 10 bases lying between them. Germline lookup yields CDR1 SGHAT and CDR2 FQNNGV. CDR3 residues: CASSLDLSRDTQYF. As DNA, the CDR3 is TGTGCCAGCAGCTTAGATTTGAGCAGGGATACGCAGTATTTT.

V gene TRBV6-1 combines with J gene TRBJ2-1; D might be TRBD1 (7 bases). The CDR3 length is 16 residues. Deletions cut 1 base from V and 5 bases from J, with 15 bases between. The V gene's germline CDR1 is MNHNS and CDR2 SASEGT. Written as DNA, the CDR3 is TGTGCCAGCAGTGAAGTAACGTCAGGGGGGCACAATGAGCAGTTCTTC. This gives the protein CASSEVTSGGHNEQFF.